Each of the 8 T cell receptor beta chains below was sequenced from the same sample in a study of Graves' ophthalmopathy and Graves' hyperthyroidism. TCR beta CDR3 regions were amplified from RNA transcripts. HTBI-primed RT-PCR formed the first round, and a multiplex PCR formed the second. TCRdb re-called the multiplex PCR reads with MiXCR, one entry per CDR3 protein. The table lists about 39,000 distinct CDR3 sequences, around half of them singletons. Sample: peripheral blood. The origin of the receptors is an adult woman with stable Graves' hyperthyroidism.

This chain uses TRBV6-2 or TRBV6-3 with TRBJ2-6, with D unresolved. The V and J ends lost 6 bases and 5 bases respectively, with 8 bases between them. The CDR3 length is 13 residues. CDR1 is MNHEY, CDR2 SVGEGT, per germline. In nucleotides, the CDR3 is TGTGCCAGCAGACTCTATAGGGCCAACGTCCTGACTTTC. This translates into CASRLYRANVLTF.

In its sample, this clonotype was seen many times. The chain carries TRBV12-3 or TRBV12-4 and TRBJ2-7; perhaps TRBD1 as D (5 bases). The CDR3 covers 12 residues. Trimming removed 6 bases at V and 9 bases at J, with 15 bases between. CDR3 nucleotides: TGTGCCAGCAGGTCCCAGGGTATTGGGCAGTACTTC. Protein product: CASRSQGIGQYF.

The chain combines TRBV7-8 with TRBJ2-5; 10 nucleotides agree with TRBD1. This CDR3 comprises 15 residues. V lost 6 bases and J lost 3; bases outside the gene matches: 7. Looked up from germline, CDR1 is SGHVS and CDR2 is FQNEAQ. The CDR3 protein is CASSPGTGEEETQYF. CDR3 coding DNA: TGTGCCAGCAGTCCCGGGACAGGGGAGGAAGAGACCCAGTACTTC.

About this clonotype: The junction does not match germline at one end; this may be a read error. The rearrangement links TRBV7-2 to TRBJ2-7; unclear D gene. The CDR3 extends over 13 amino acids. The germline CDR1 and CDR2 sequences are SGHTA and FQGNSA. CDR3 bases: TGCGCCAGCAGCTTGGGCTTTCAGTACGAGCAGTACTTC. Translated, it gives CASSLGFQYEQYF.

This CDR3 reads CASSADGSYEQYF. CDR3 sequence (DNA): TGTGCCAGCAGCGCCGACGGTTCCTACGAGCAGTACTTC. The V gene is TRBV7-9, the J gene TRBJ2-7; D is unresolved. The CDR3 is 13 amino acids. Germline CDR1 is SEHNR and CDR2 is FQNEAQ (reference sequence). V lost 5 bases to trimming and J lost 1 base, with 9 bases between them. The full variable domain, completed using reference TRBV7-9 and TRBJ2-7, is DTGVSQNPRHKITKRGQNVTFRCDPISEHNRLYWYRQTLGQGPEFLTYFQNEAQLEKSRLLSDRFSAERPKGSFSTLEIQRTEQGDSAMYLCASSADGSYEQYFGPGTRLTVT.

This clonotype was observed at least ten times. V is TRBV6-5 and J is TRBJ1-2, with D possibly TRBD1 on 6 matching bases. The V end lost 5 bases, the J end lost 4 bases, and 17 bases lay between the germline ends. This CDR3 is built from 15 residues. Germline CDR1 and CDR2: MNHEY and SVGAGI. The DNA of the CDR3 is TGTGCCAGCAGTATCCAACAGGGATTCGGCTATGGCTACACCTTC. The encoded protein is CASSIQQGFGYGYTF.

This clonotype was counted many times. The genes are TRBV5-5 and TRBJ1-6; D is uncertain. V lost 2 bases and J lost 9, with 9 bases in between. The germline CDR1 and CDR2 sequences are SGHKS and YYEKEE (reference sequence). The CDR3 loop spans 13 amino acids. CDR3 sequence (DNA): TGTGCCAGCAGCTTTTCCGAGGCTTCACCCCTCCACTTT. Translated: CASSFSEASPLHF.

The V gene is TRBV2, the J gene TRBJ1-3; unclear D gene. The CDR3 extends over 14 amino acids. V lost 3 bases and J 4 bases, leaving 10 bases between the germline ends. Germline lookup yields CDR1 SNHLY and CDR2 FYNNEI. CDR3 coding DNA: TGTGCCAGCAGTGATATGGGAGCGGGAAACACCATATATTTT. Amino acids: CASSDMGAGNTIYF.